The clone carrying this T cell receptor (beta chain) was counted only a few times. These data belong to a study of blood T cell repertoires in COVID-19. CDR1 is MGHDK, CDR2 SYGVNS, per germline. CDR3 length equals 17 residues. With V trimmed by 1 base and J by 5 bases, 9 bases remained unmatched. Sequenced by immunoSEQ multiplex PCR; TCRdb stores in-frame clones only, minus some. The sample lists a few hundred thousand clones, approximately 88% occurring once. The TCR was taken from a woman between 40 and 55 years old with acute COVID-19. The rearrangement joins TRBV25-1 to TRBJ2-5; 11 bases match TRBD1. Source material: PBMCs or T cells enriched from blood (not recorded which). The CDR3 bases are TGTGCCAGCAGTGAATTGAGTTTGGGACAGGGGGGGGAGACCCAGTACTTC. The encoded protein is CASSELSLGQGGETQYF.